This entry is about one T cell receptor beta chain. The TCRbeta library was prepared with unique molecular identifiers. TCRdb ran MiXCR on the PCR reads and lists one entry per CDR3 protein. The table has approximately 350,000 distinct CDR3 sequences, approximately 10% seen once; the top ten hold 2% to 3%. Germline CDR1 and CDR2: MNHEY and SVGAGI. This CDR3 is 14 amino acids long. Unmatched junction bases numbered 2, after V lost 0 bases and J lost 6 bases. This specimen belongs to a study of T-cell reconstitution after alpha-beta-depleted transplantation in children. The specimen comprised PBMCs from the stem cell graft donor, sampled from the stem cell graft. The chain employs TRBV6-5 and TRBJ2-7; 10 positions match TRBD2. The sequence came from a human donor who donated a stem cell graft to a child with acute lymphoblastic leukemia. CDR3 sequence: CASSYSWTSGEQYF. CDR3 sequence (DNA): TGTGCCAGCAGTTACTCGTGGACTAGCGGCGAGCAGTACTTC.